This T cell receptor (beta chain) was recorded in a study of blood T cell repertoires in COVID-19. Study background: Acute and convalescent COVID-19 samples came from the United States, Italy and Spain. From T cells, B-cell-depleted T cells, or PBMCs came the material, which was cDNA or gDNA.

V lost 8 bases and J 0 bases, leaving 14 bases between the germline ends. The CDR3 has 15 residues. The V gene's germline CDR1 is MDHEN and CDR2 SYDVKM. In the authors' workflow: Using reference gene primer amplification, nucleated cell counts were estimated. Assay: immunoSEQ multiplex PCR; the TCRdb copy retains only in-frame clones and omits some. V, J and clone size derive from that table, while D and trimming were established from the DNA sequence. The sample comprises some 250,000 clones, approximately 82% of which are singletons, and approximately 8.6% rests with the top ten. The genes are TRBV28 and TRBJ1-5; the D gene is possibly TRBD1 (5 bases). Sequenced sample: peripheral blood. The receptor comes from a man aged 35-49 years with active or convalescent COVID-19. CDR3 nucleotides: TGTGCCAGCCAGTCCGGACATTATAGCAATCAGCCCCAGCATTTT. Its protein product is CASQSGHYSNQPQHF.